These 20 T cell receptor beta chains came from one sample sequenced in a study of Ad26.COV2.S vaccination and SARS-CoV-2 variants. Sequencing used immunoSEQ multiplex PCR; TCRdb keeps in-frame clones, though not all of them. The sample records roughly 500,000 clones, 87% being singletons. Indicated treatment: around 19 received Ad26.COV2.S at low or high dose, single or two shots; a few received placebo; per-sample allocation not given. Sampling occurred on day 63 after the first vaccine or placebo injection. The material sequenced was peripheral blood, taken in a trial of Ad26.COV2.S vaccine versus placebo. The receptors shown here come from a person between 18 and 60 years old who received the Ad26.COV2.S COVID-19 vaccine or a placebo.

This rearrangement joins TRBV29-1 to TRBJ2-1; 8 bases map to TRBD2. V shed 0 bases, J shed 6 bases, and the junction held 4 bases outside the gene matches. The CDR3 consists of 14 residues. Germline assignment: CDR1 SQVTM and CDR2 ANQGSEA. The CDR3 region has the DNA TGCAGCGTTGAAGACACTAGCGGACTCAATGAGCAGTTCTTC. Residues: CSVEDTSGLNEQFF.

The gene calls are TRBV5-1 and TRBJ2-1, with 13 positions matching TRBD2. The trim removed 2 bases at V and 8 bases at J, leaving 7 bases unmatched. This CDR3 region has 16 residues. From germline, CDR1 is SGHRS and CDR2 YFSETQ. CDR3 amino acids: CASSFRTSGRIDEQFF. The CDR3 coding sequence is TGCGCCAGCAGCTTTCGGACTAGCGGGAGAATAGATGAGCAGTTCTTC.

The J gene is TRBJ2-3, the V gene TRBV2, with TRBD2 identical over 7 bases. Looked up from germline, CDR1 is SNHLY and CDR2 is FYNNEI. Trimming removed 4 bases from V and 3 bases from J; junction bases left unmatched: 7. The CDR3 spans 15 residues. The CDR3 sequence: CASSAMGGRTDTQYF. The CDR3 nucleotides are TGTGCCAGCAGTGCAATGGGGGGGAGGACAGATACGCAGTATTTT.

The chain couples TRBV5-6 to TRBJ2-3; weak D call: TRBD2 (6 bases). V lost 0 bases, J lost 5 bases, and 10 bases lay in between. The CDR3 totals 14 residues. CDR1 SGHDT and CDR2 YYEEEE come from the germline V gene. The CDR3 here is CASSLGLGGDTQYF. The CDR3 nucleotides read TGTGCCAGCAGCTTGGGACTAGGTGGAGATACGCAGTATTTT.

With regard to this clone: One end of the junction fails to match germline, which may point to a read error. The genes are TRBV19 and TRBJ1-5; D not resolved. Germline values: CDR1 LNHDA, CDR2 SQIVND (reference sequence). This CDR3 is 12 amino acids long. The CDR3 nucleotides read TGTGCCAGTAATGAAGGCAACCAGCCCCAGCATTTT. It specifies CASNEGNQPQHF. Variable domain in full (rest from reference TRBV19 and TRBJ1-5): DGGITQSPKYLFRKEGQNVTLSCEQNLNHDAMYWYRQDPGQGLRLIYYSQIVNDFQKGDIAEGYSVSREKKESFPLTVTSAQKNPTAFYLCASNEGNQPQHFGDGTRLSIL.

The CDR3 DNA reads as TGTGCCATCTCAGGAGGAGCTGGAAACACCATATATTTT. Residues: CAISGGAGNTIYF. The chain combines TRBV19 with TRBJ1-3, with D hard to call. The CDR3 totals 13 residues. V lost 10 bases, J lost 2 bases, and 12 bases lay in between. Germline V lookup: CDR1 LNHDA, CDR2 SQIVND (reference sequence).

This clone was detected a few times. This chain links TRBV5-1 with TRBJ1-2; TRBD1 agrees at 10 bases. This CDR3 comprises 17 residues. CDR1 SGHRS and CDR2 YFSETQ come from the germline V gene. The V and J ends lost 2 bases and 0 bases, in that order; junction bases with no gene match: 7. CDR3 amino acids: CASSLTGTGASNYGYTF. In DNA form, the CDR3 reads TGCGCCAGCAGCTTAACCGGGACAGGGGCCTCTAACTATGGCTACACCTTC.

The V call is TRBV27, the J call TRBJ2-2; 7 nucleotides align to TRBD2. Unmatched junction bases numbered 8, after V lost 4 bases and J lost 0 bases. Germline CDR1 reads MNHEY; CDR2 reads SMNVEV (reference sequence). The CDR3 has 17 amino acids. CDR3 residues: CASSSTGLGANTGELFF. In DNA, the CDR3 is TGTGCCAGCAGTTCGACCGGACTAGGGGCGAACACCGGGGAGCTGTTTTTT.

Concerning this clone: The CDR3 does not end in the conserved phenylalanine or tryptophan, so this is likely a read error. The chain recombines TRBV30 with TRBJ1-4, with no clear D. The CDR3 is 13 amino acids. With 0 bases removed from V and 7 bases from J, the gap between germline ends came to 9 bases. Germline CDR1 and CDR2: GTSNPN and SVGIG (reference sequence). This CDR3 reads CAWSVPAGEKLFS. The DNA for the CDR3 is TGTGCCTGGAGTGTACCGGCGGGTGAAAAACTGTTTTCT.

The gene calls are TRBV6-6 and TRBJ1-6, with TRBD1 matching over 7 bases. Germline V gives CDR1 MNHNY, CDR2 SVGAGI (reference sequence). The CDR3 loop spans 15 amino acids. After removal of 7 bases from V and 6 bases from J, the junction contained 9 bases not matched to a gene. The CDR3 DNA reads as TGTGCCAGCACCCCGGCAGGGGGTAGTAATTCACCCCTCCACTTT. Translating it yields CASTPAGGSNSPLHF.

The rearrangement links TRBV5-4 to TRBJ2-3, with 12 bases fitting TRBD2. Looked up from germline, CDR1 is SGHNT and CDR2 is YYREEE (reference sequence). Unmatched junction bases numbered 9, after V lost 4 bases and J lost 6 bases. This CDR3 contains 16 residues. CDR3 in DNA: TGTGCCAGCAGCAATCTAGCGGGAGGGCCGGGGGATACGCAGTATTTT. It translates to CASSNLAGGPGDTQYF.

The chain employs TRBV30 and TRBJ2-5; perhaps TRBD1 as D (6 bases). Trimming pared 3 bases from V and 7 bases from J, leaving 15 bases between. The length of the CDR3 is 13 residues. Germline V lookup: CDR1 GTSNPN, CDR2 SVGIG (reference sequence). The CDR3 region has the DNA TGTGCCTGGAGGCAGGGGCACCTCGGGACCCAGTACTTC. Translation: CAWRQGHLGTQYF.

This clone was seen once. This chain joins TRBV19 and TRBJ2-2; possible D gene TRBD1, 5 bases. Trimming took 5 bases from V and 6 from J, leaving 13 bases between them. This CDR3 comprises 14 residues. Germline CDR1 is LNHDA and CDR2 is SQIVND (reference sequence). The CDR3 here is CASSVGPGPGELFF. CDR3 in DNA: TGTGCCAGTAGTGTAGGTCCAGGGCCCGGGGAGCTGTTTTTT. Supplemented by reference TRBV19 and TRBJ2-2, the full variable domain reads DGGITQSPKYLFRKEGQNVTLSCEQNLNHDAMYWYRQDPGQGLRLIYYSQIVNDFQKGDIAEGYSVSREKKESFPLTVTSAQKNPTAFYLCASSVGPGPGELFFGEGSRLTVL.

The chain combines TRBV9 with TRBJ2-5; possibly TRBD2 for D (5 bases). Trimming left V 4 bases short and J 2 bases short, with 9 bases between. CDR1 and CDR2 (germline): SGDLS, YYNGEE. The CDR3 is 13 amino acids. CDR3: CASSPGGQETQYF. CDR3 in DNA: TGTGCCAGCAGCCCCGGAGGTCAAGAGACCCAGTACTTC.

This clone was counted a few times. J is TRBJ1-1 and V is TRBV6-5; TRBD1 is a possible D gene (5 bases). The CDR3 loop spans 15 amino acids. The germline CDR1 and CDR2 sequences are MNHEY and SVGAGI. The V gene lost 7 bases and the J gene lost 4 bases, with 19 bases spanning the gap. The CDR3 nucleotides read TGTGCCAGCACCTCCTTAAGTCGGGGCGGCACTGAAGCTTTCTTT. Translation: CASTSLSRGGTEAFF.

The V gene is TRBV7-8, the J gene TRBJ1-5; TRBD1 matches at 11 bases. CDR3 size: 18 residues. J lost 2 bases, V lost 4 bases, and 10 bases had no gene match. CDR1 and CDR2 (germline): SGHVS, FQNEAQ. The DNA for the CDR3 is TGTGCCAGCAGCTCGCCAGCGGGACAGGGGGATCGCAATCAGCCCCAGCATTTT. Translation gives CASSSPAGQGDRNQPQHF.

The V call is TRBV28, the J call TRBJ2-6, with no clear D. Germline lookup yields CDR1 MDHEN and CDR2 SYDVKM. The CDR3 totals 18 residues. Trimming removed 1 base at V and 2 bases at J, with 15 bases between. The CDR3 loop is CASSLYWGFGTGANVLTF. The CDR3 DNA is TGTGCCAGCAGTTTATATTGGGGTTTTGGGACTGGGGCCAACGTCCTGACTTTC. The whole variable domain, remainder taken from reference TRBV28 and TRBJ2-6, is DVKVTQSSRYLVKRTGEKVFLECVQDMDHENMFWYRQDPGLGLRLIYFSYDVKMKEKGDIPEGYSVSREKKERFSLILESASTNQTSMYLCASSLYWGFGTGANVLTFGAGSRLTVL.

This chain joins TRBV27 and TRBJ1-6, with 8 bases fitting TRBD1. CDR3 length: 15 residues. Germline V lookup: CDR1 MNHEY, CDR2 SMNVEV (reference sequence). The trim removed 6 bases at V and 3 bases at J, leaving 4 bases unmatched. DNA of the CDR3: TGTGCCAGCAGGACAGGGGCGAACTATAATTCACCCCTCCACTTT. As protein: CASRTGANYNSPLHF.

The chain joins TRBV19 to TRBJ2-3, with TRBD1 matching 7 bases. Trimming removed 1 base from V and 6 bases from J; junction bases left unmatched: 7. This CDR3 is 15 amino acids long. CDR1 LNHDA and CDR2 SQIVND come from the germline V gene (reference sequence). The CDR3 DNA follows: TGTGCCAGTAGTATAGGACAGGGAACCATCGATACGCAGTATTTT. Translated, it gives CASSIGQGTIDTQYF. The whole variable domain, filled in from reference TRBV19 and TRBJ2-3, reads DGGITQSPKYLFRKEGQNVTLSCEQNLNHDAMYWYRQDPGQGLRLIYYSQIVNDFQKGDIAEGYSVSREKKESFPLTVTSAQKNPTAFYLCASSIGQGTIDTQYFGPGTRLTVL.

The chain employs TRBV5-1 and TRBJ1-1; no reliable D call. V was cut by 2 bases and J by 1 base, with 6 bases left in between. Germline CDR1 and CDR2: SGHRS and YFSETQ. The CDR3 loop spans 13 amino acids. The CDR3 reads CASSFNANTEAFF. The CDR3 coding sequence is TGCGCCAGCAGCTTTAATGCGAACACTGAAGCTTTCTTT.